This T cell receptor (beta chain) is from a study of Tregs in tolerant kidney transplant recipients. General study findings and limits: Tregs expanded with activated donor B cells seemed most donor-specific.

This table comes from immunoSEQ multiplex PCR, and its TCRdb copy is limited to in-frame clones, with some not included. The sample comprises about 110,000 clones, nearly 90% of which are singletons, and approximately 0.34% rests with the top ten. Concerning this clone: No antigen is known for it.

The clonotype comes from a human donor who received a combined kidney and bone marrow transplant. Sequenced material: CD4+ T cells from blood, taken before the transplant.

The CDR3 coding sequence is TGTGCCATCAGTGAGCGACTAGCGGGAGGACCACAAGATACGCAGTATTTT. Translated: CAISERLAGGPQDTQYF. This chain uses TRBV10-3 with TRBJ2-3; 13 positions match TRBD2. Germline V CDR1 and CDR2: ENHRY, SYGVKD. The trim removed 2 bases at V and 5 bases at J, leaving 7 bases unmatched. The CDR3 has 17 amino acids.